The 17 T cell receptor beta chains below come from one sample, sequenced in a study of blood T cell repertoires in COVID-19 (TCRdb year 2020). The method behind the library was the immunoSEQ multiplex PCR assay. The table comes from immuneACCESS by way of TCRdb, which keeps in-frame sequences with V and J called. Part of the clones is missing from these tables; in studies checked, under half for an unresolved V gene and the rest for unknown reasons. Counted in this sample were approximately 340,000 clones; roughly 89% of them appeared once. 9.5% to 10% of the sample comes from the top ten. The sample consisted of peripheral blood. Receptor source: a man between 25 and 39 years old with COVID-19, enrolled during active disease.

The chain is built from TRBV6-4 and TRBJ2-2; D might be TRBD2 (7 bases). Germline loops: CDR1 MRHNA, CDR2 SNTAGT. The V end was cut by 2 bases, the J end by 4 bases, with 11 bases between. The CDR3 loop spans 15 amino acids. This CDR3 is CASSDEGGGTGELFF. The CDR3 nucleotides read TGTGCCAGCAGTGACGAGGGGGGGGGCACCGGGGAGCTGTTTTTT.

CDR3 in DNA: TGTGCCAGCACAACAGGGAATGAAGCTTTCTTT. As protein: CASTTGNEAFF. The genes are TRBV2 and TRBJ1-1, with D possibly being TRBD1 (6 bases). Germline CDR1 and CDR2: SNHLY and FYNNEI. The length of the CDR3 is 11 residues. V was shortened by 7 bases and J by 7 bases, with 10 bases between the two germline ends.

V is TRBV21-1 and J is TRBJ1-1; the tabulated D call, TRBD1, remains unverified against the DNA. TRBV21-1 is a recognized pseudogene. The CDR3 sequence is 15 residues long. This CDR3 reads CASPELGQMNTEAFF. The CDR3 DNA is TGTGCCAGCCCAGAGCTGGGACAGATGAACACTGAAGCTTTCTTT.

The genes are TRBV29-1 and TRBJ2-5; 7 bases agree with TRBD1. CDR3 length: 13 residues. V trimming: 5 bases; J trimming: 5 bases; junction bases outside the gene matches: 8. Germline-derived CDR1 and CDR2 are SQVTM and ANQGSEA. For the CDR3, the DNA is TGCAGCGTTTCAGAGGGGGCGCGGGAGACCCAGTACTTC. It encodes CSVSEGARETQYF.

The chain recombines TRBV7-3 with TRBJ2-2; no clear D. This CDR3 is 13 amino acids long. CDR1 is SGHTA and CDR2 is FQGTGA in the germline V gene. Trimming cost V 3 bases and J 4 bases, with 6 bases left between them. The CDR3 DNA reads TGTGCCAGCAGCTTCGACATCACCGGGGAGCTGTTTTTT. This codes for CASSFDITGELFF.

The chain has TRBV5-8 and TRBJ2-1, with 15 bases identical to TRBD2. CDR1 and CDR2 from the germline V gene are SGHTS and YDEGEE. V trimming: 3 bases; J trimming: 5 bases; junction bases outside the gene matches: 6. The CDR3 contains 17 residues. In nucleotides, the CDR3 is TGTGCCAGCAGCTCCTGGACTAGCGGGAGGGCCAACAATGAGCAGTTCTTC. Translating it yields CASSSWTSGRANNEQFF.

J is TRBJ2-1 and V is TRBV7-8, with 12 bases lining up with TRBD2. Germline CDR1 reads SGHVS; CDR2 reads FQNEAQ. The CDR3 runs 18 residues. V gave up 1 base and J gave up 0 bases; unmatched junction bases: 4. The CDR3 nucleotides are TGTGCCAGCAGCTTAGGACTAGCGGGGGAAGTCTCCTACAATGAGCAGTTCTTC. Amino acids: CASSLGLAGEVSYNEQFF.

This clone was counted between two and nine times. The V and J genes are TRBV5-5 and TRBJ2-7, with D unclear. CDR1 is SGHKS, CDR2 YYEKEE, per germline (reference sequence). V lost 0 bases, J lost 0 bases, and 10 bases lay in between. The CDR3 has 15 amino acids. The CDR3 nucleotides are TGTGCCAGCAGCTTGGTCAGGTTCTTCTCCTACGAGCAGTACTTC. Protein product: CASSLVRFFSYEQYF.

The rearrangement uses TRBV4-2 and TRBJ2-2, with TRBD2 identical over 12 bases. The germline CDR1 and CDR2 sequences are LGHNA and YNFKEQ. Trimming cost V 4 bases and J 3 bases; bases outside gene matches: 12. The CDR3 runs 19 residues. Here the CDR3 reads CASSRRLAGGPRDTGELFF. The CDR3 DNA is TGTGCCAGCAGCCGCCGGCTAGCGGGGGGGCCTAGGGACACCGGGGAGCTGTTTTTT.

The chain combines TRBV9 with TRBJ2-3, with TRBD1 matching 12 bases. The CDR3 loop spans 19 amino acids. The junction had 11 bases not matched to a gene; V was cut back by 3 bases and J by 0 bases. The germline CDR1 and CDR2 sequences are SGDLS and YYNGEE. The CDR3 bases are TGTGCCAGCAGCGCCGGGACAGGGGGCTTCATTTCTAGCACAGATACGCAGTATTTT. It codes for CASSAGTGGFISSTDTQYF.

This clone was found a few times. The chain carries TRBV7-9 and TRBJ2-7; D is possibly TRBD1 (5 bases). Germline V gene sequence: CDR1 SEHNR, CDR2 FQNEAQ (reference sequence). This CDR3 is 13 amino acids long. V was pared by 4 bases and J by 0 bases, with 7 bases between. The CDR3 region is CASSWGNSYEQYF. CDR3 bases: TGTGCCAGCAGCTGGGGCAACTCCTACGAGCAGTACTTC. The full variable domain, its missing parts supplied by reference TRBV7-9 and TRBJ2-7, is DTGVSQNPRHKITKRGQNVTFRCDPISEHNRLYWYRQTLGQGPEFLTYFQNEAQLEKSRLLSDRFSAERPKGSFSTLEIQRTEQGDSAMYLCASSWGNSYEQYFGPGTRLTVT.

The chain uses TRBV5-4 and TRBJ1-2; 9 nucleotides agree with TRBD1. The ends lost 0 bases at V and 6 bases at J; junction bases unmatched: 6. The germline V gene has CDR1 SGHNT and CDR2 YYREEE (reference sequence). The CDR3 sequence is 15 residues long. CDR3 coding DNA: TGTGCCAGCAGCTTGGCGACAGGGGGGATAGATGGCTACACCTTC. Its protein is CASSLATGGIDGYTF.

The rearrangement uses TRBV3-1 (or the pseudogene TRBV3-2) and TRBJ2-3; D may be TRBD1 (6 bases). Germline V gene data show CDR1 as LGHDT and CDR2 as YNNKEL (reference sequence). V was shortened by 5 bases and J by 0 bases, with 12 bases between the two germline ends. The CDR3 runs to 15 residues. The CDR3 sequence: CASSRQVTSTDTQYF. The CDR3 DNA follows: TGTGCCAGCAGCAGACAGGTTACCAGCACAGATACGCAGTATTTT.

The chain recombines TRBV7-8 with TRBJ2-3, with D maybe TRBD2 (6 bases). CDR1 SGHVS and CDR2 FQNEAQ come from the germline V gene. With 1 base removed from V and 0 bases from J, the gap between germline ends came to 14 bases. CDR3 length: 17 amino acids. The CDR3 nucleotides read TGTGCCAGCAGCTTAGTACGGAGGGCAGGTAGCACAGATACGCAGTATTTT. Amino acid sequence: CASSLVRRAGSTDTQYF. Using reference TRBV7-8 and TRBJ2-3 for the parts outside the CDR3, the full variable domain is GAGVSQSPRYKVAKRGQDVALRCDPISGHVSLFWYQQALGQGPEFLTYFQNEAQLDKSGLPSDRFFAERPEGSVSTLKIQRTQQEDSAVYLCASSLVRRAGSTDTQYFGPGTRLTVL.

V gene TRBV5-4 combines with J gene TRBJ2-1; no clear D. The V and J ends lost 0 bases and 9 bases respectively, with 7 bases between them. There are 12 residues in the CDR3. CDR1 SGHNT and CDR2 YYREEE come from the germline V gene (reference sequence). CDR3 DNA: TGTGCCAGCAGCTTGGCCAACAGTGAGCAGTTCTTC. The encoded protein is CASSLANSEQFF.

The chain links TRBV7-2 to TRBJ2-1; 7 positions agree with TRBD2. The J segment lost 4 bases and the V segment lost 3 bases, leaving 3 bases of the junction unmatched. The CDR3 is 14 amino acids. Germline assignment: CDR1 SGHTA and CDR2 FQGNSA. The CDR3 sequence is CASSLGREYNEQFF. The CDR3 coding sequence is TGTGCCAGCAGCTTGGGGCGGGAGTACAATGAGCAGTTCTTC.

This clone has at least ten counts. The CDR3 reads CASSPGRTSYEQYF. CDR3 in DNA: TGTGCCAGCAGCCCCGGGAGGACCTCCTACGAGCAGTACTTC. The chain carries TRBV7-2 and TRBJ2-7, with 7 bases that match TRBD2. The CDR3 extends over 14 amino acids. Losses at the gene ends were 5 bases for V and 0 bases for J; bases not matched to a gene: 4. Germline V gene lookup returns CDR1 SGHTA and CDR2 FQGNSA.